This TCR beta chain emerged from a study of blood T cell repertoires in COVID-19. For the study at large: COVID-19 samples collected from the United States, Italy and Spain covered acute and convalescent phases. PBMCs, B-cell-depleted T cells, or T cells were the source of the cDNA or gDNA that made up the material.

The repertoire was sequenced with immunoSEQ multiplex PCR; TCRdb's copy has only in-frame clones and lacks some. The sample includes approximately 390,000 clones, around 87% of them seen just once. The CDR3 spans 16 residues. Looked up from germline, CDR1 is SGHTA and CDR2 is FQGNSA. The V gene end was trimmed by 5 bases and the J gene end by 8 bases; junction bases not matched to a gene: 14. This sequence originates from a woman between 45 and 60 years old who had recovered from COVID-19. The chain couples TRBV7-2 to TRBJ2-1; the match to TRBD2 covers 8 bases. Sequencing was performed on PBMCs or T cells enriched from blood (not recorded which). CDR3 DNA sequence: TGTGCCAGCAGCGCCCCGGCGGCGGGGGGATCTTATGAGCAGTTCTTC. It is translated as CASSAPAAGGSYEQFF.